The sequence of this TCR beta chain was determined in a study of blood T cell repertoires in COVID-19 (dated by TCRdb to 2019 to 2021). General notes on the study: Samples from collaborators originated in the United States, Italy and Spain and spanned both the acute and convalescent phases of COVID-19. The sample metadata nearly always contained a de-identified subject ID, COVID-19 status, age in years and sex. A freely available public database, intended as a resource for researchers studying the immune response to SARS-CoV-2, is where the repertoires were released. HLA class I and class II types, where available, came from metadata supplied by the sample provider rather than from assay-based typing. The samples were drawn from two sources: the first 160 participants of the ongoing ImmuneRACE study, and 1,200 or so subjects contributed by 6 global collaborators. The material from the prospective study consisted of cDNA or gDNA derived from T cells, B-cell-depleted T cells, or PBMCs. Deeply sampled blood TCRbeta repertoires from subjects exposed to, actively infected with, or recovered from COVID-19 were included in the dataset. Overall study results and their limits: How much clinical and demographic metadata was included differed by source and by participant, and the metadata was provided uncurated.

TCRbeta CDR3 regions were amplified from genomic DNA by means of the immunoSEQ Assay, a bias-controlled multiplex PCR. The original pipeline was this. The number of nucleated cells in each sample was estimated by amplification of reference gene primers within the assay. To quantify the absolute abundance of each unique TCRbeta CDR3 rearrangement, sequence reads were collapsed and filtered. Productive Simpson clonality was computed per sample as the square root of Simpson's diversity index over productive rearrangements. Entries here come from immuneACCESS through TCRdb and include only in-frame sequences with V and J called. Some clones fail to appear in such tables; in the studies checked, an unresolved V gene covers under half of the shortfall, and the cause of the remainder is unknown. The V and J calls and clone size were taken over from that table, and D and trimming were inferred from the DNA. The sample has around 51,000 clones on record, roughly 86% of them singletons. The ten largest clonotypes hold 3.5% to 5% of the sample.

Concerning this clone itself: Its antigen is unknown. No base qualities exist here, and no much larger clone lies one base off it.

Each collaborating institution followed its own protocols to collect whole blood in K2EDTA tubes. For TCRbeta analysis, collaborators shipped samples in one of three forms: frozen whole blood, isolated PBMCs, or DNA extracted from either of those sample types. Sequenced: peripheral blood. The origin of this receptor is a man older than 75 with active COVID-19.

The nucleotide sequence is TGTGCCAGCAGTGCCTCGTACTGGACTAGCGGGTACCAAAACAATGAGCAGTTCTTC. This is translated as CASSASYWTSGYQNNEQFF. The chain was built from TRBV27 and TRBJ2-1, and TRBD2 aligns with 11 junction nucleotides. The germline V gene encodes CDR1 MNHEY and CDR2 SMNVEV (reference sequence). V lost 5 bases and J lost 5 bases, and the count of bases not matched to a germline gene is 17. From its cysteine to its phenylalanine, the CDR3 spans 19 amino acids. The kept DNA is CDR3 alone, 57 bases in frame from the first base.